This TCR beta chain was sequenced during a study of radiotherapy plus CTLA-4 blockade in lung cancer. CDR3 length: 14 residues. Trimming left V 5 bases short and J 4 bases short, with 14 bases between. Germline assignment: CDR1 MNHNS and CDR2 SASEGT. Here immunoSEQ multiplex PCR was the method, and the copy in TCRdb shows in-frame clones only, minus some. Of about 38,000 clones listed, about 80% are singletons. Sample: peripheral blood, taken from a patient treated with radiotherapy plus ipilimumab. The rearrangement joins TRBV6-1 to TRBJ1-2, with D tentatively TRBD1 (5 bases). This sequence originates from a human donor with non-small cell lung cancer who had stable disease on radiotherapy plus ipilimumab. CDR3 in amino acids: CASSLRQRSYGYTF. DNA of the CDR3: TGTGCCAGCAGTCTTCGACAGAGATCCTATGGCTACACCTTC.